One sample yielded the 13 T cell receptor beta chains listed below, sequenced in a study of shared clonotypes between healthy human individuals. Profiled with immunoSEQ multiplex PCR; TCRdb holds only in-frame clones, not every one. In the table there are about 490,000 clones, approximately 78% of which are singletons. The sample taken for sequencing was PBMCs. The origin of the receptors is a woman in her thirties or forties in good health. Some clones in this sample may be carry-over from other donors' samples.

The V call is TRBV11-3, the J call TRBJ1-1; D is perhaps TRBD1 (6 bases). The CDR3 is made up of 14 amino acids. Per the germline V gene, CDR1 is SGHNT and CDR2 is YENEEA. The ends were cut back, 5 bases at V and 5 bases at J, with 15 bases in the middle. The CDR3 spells CASSVMGGETEAFF. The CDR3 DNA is TGTGCCAGCAGCGTTATGGGGGGCGAGACTGAAGCTTTCTTT.

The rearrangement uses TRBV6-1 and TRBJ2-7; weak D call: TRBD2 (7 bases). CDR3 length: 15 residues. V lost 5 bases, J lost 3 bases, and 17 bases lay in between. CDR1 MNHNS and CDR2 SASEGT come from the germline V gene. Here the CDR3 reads CASSKSTGRDYEQYF. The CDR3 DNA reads TGTGCCAGCAGTAAATCTACAGGGAGGGACTACGAGCAGTACTTC.

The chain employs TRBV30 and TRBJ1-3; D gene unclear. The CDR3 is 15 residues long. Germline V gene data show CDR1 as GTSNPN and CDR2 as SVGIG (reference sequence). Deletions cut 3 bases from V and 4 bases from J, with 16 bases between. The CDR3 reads CAWRLASAGGNTIYF. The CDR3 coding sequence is TGTGCCTGGAGATTGGCGTCGGCTGGGGGAAACACCATATATTTT.

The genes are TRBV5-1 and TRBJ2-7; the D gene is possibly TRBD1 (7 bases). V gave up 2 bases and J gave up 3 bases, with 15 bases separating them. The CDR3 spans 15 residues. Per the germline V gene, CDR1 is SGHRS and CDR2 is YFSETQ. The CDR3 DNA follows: TGCGCCAGCAGCTTCGGACAGGCGGGACTCTACGAGCAGTACTTC. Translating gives CASSFGQAGLYEQYF.

The CDR3 nucleotides are TGTGCCAGCAGCAGGGACAGCAACCAAGAGACCCAGTACTTC. The encoded protein is CASSRDSNQETQYF. The chain has TRBV7-2 and TRBJ2-5; 7 nucleotides align to TRBD1. Germline V gene lookup returns CDR1 SGHTA and CDR2 FQGNSA. This CDR3 region has 14 residues. Trimming removed 5 bases from V and 0 bases from J; junction bases left unmatched: 3.

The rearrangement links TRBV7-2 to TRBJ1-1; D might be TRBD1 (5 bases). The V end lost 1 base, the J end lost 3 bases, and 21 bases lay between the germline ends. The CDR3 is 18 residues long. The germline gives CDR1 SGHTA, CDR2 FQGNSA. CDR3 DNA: TGTGCCAGCAGCTTAGGGAGGGAGAGGGGCCGGTGGCACACTGAAGCTTTCTTT. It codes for CASSLGRERGRWHTEAFF.

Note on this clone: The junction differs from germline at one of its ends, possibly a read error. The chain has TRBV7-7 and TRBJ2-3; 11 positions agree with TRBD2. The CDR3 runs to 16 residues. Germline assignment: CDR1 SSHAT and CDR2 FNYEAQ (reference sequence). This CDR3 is CASSLDPLAGADTQYF. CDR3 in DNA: TGTGCTAGCAGCTTAGACCCACTAGCGGGAGCTGATACGCAGTATTTT.

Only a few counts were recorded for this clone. The CDR3, as DNA: TGTGCCAGCAGCCCACTGTCGGGGGCCAACGTCCTGACTTTC. Its translation: CASSPLSGANVLTF. V gene TRBV6-5 combines with J gene TRBJ2-6; D uncertain. Germline CDR1 and CDR2: MNHEY and SVGAGI. CDR3 length equals 14 residues. V was cut by 6 bases and J by 4 bases, with 10 bases left in between.

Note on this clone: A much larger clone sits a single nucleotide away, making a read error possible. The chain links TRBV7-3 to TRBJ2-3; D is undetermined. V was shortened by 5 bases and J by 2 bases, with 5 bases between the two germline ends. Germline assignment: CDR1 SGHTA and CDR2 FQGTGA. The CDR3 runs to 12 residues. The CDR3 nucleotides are TGTGCCAGCAGCCCCAACACAGATACGCAGTATTTT. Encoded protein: CASSPNTDTQYF.

The CDR3: CASSVTGGPYDTQYF. In DNA form, the CDR3 reads TGCGCCAGCAGCGTCACGGGAGGGCCTTATGATACGCAGTATTTT. The V gene is TRBV5-1, the J gene TRBJ2-3; 8 nucleotides line up with TRBD2. Germline assignment: CDR1 SGHRS and CDR2 YFSETQ. The CDR3 length is 15 residues. The junction had 10 bases not matched to a gene; V was cut back by 4 bases and J by 6 bases.

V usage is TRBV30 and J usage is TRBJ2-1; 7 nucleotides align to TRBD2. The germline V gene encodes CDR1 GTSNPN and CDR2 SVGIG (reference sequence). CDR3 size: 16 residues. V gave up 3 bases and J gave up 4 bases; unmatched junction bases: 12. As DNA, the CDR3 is TGTGCCTGGAGGATGCAGCGGGAACGTCGATACAATGAGCAGTTCTTC. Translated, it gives CAWRMQRERRYNEQFF.

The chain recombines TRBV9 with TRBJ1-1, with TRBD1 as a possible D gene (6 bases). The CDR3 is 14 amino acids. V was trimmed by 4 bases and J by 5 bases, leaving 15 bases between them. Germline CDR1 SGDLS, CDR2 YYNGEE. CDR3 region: CASSPDGGGTEAFF. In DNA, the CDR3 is TGTGCCAGCAGCCCCGACGGGGGCGGGACTGAAGCTTTCTTT. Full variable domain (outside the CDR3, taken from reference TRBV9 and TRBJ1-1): DSGVTQTPKHLITATGQRVTLRCSPRSGDLSVYWYQQSLDQGLQFLIQYYNGEERAKGNILERFSAQQFPDLHSELNLSSLELGDSALYFCASSPDGGGTEAFFGQGTRLTVV.

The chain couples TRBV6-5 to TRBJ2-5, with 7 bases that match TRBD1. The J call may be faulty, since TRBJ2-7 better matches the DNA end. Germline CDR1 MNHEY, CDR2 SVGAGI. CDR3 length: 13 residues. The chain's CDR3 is CASSSWDSYEQYF. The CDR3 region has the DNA TGTGCCAGCAGCAGCTGGGACAGCTACGAGCAGTACTTC.